The subject of this entry is one TCR beta chain. The sample originates from a study of neoadjuvant nivolumab and ipilimumab in lung cancer. Clones were read by immunoSEQ multiplex PCR, and TCRdb kept only the in-frame ones, dropping some. Found here are just under 10,000 clones, 81% of them singletons; the top ten hold roughly 3%. CDR1 and CDR2 (germline): SGHTA, FQGNSA. This CDR3 has 15 residues. Trimming cost V 5 bases and J 0 bases, with 12 bases left between them. This chain connects TRBV7-2 to TRBJ2-3, with TRBD2 as a possible D gene (6 bases). Sample: peripheral blood, taken before neoadjuvant nivolumab, alone or with ipilimumab. This TCR was recovered from an adult with non-small cell lung cancer. CDR3 DNA sequence: TGTGCCAGCAGCCTACGGGACTTCAGCACAGATACGCAGTATTTT. This encodes CASSLRDFSTDTQYF.